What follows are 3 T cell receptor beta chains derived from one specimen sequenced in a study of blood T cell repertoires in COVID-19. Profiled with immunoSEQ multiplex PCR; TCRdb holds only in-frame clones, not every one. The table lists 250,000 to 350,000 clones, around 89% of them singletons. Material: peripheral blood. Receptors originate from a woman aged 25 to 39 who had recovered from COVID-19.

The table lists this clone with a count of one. The CDR3, as DNA: TGTGCCAGCTCACCACGCGGGACTGCCTCTGGAAACACCATATATTTT. This codes for CASSPRGTASGNTIYF. J is TRBJ1-3 and V is TRBV18, with D possibly TRBD1 on 5 matching bases. Trimming stripped 1 base from V and 0 bases from J, with 10 bases between. The CDR3 loop spans 16 amino acids. CDR1 and CDR2 (germline): KGHSH, LQKENI.

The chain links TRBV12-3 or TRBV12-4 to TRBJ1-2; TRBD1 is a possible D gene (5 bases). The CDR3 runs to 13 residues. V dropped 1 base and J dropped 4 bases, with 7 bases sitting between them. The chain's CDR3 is CASSLEGIYGYTF. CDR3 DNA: TGTGCCAGCAGTTTAGAGGGGATCTATGGCTACACCTTC.

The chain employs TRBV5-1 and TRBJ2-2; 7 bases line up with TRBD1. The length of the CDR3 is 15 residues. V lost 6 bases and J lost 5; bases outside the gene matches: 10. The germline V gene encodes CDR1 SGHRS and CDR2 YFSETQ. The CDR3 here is CASKYRDRGTGELFF. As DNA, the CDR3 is TGCGCCAGCAAATACCGGGACAGAGGAACCGGGGAGCTGTTTTTT.